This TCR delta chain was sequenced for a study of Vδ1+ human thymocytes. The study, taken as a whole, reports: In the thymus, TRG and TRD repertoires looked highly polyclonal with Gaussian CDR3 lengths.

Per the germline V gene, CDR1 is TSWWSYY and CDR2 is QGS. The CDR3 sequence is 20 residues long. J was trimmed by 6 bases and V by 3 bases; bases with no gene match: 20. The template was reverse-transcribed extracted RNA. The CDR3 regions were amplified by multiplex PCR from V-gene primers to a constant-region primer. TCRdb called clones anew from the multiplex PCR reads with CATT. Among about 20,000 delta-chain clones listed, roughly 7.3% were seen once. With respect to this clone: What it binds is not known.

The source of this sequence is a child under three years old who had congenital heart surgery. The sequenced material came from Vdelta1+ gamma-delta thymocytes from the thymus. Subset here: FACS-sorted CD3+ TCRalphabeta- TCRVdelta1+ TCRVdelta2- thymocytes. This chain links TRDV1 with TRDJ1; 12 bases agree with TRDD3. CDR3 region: CALGELLEHQLGDTGHKLIF. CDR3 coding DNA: TGTGCTCTTGGGGAGCTCCTCGAGCACCAGCTGGGGGATACGGGCCATAAACTCATCTTT.